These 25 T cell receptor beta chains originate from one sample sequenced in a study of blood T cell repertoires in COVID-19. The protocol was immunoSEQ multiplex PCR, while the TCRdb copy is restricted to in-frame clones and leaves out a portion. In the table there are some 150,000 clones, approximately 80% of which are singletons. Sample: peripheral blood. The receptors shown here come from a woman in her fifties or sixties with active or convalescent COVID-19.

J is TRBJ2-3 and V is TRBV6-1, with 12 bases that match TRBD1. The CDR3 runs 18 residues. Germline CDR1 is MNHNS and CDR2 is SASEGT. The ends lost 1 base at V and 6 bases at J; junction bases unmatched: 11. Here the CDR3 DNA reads TGTGCCAGCAGTGAAGAGGTGGCGGGACAGGGGGCGATGGATACGCAGTATTTT. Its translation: CASSEEVAGQGAMDTQYF.

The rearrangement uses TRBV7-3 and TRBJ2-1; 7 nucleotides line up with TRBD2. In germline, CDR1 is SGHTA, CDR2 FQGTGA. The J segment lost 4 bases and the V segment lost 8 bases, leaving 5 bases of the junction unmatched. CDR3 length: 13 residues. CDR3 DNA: TGTGCCAGCTCCTCTAGCGGATACAATGAGCAGTTCTTC. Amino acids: CASSSSGYNEQFF.

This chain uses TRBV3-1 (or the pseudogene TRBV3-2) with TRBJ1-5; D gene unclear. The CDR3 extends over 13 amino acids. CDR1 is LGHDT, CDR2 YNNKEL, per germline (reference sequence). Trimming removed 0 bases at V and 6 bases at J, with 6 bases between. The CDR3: CASSQDTVQPQHF. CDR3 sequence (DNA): TGTGCCAGCAGCCAAGATACGGTTCAGCCCCAGCATTTT.

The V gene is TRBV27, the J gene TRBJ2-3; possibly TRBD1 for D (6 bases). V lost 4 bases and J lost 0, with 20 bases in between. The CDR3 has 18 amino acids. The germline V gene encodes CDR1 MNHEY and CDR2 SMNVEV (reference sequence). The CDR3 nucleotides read TGTGCCAGCAGTTATGGGGTCCGGGACATTCGGAGCACAGATACGCAGTATTTT. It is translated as CASSYGVRDIRSTDTQYF.

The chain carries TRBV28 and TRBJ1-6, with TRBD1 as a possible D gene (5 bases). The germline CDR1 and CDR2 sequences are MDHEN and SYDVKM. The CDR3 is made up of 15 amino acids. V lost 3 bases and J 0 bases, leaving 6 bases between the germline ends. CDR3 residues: CASSLGGSYNSPLHF. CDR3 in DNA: TGTGCCAGCAGTTTGGGGGGCTCCTATAATTCACCCCTCCACTTT.

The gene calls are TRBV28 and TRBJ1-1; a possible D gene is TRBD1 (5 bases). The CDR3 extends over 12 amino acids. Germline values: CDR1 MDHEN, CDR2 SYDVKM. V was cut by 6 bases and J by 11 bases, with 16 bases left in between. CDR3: CASSPGGFGAFF. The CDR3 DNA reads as TGTGCCAGCAGCCCGGGGGGGTTCGGGGCTTTCTTT. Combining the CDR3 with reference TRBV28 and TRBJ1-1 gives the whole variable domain DVKVTQSSRYLVKRTGEKVFLECVQDMDHENMFWYRQDPGLGLRLIYFSYDVKMKEKGDIPEGYSVSREKKERFSLILESASTNQTSMYLCASSPGGFGAFFGQGTRLTVV.

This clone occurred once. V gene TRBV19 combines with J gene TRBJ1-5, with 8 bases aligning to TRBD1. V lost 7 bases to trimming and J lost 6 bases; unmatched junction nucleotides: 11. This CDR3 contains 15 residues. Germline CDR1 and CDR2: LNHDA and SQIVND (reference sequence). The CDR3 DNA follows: TGTGCCAGTAATTTTGGGACAGGAGGTCGTCAGCCCCAGCATTTT. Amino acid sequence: CASNFGTGGRQPQHF. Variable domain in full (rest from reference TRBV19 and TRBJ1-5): DGGITQSPKYLFRKEGQNVTLSCEQNLNHDAMYWYRQDPGQGLRLIYYSQIVNDFQKGDIAEGYSVSREKKESFPLTVTSAQKNPTAFYLCASNFGTGGRQPQHFGDGTRLSIL.

CDR3: CASSPTGERQPQHF. CDR3 sequence (DNA): TGTGCCAGCAGTCCCACAGGGGAGCGGCAGCCCCAGCATTTT. The chain combines TRBV27 with TRBJ1-5; 7 bases align to TRBD1. This CDR3 spans 14 amino acids. V lost 5 bases to trimming and J lost 7 bases; unmatched junction nucleotides: 8. Per the germline V gene, CDR1 is MNHEY and CDR2 is SMNVEV (reference sequence).

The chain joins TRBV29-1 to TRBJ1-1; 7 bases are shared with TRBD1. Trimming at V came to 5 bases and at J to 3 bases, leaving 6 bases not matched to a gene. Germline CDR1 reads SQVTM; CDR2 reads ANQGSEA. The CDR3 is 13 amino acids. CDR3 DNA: TGCAGCGTTTCTGACAGGGTATACACTGAAGCTTTCTTT. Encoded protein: CSVSDRVYTEAFF.

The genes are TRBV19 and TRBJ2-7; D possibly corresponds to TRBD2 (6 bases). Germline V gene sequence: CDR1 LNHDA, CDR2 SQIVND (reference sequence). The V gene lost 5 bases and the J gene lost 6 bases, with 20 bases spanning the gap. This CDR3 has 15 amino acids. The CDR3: CASSASGTPGSEQYF. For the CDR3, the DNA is TGTGCCAGTAGTGCCTCCGGGACTCCGGGGTCCGAGCAGTACTTC.

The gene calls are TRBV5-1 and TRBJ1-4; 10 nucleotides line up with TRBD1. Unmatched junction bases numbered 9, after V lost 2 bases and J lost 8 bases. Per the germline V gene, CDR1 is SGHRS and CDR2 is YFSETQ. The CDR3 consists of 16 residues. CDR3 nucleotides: TGCGCCAGCAGCTTCACTTTCGGACAGGGGGAGGAAAAACTGTTTTTT. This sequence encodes CASSFTFGQGEEKLFF.

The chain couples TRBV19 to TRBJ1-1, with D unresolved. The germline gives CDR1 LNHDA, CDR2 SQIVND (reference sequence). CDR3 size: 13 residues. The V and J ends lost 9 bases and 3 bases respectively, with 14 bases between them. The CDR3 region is CASKPGSHTEAFF. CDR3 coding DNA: TGTGCCAGCAAGCCGGGGTCTCACACTGAAGCTTTCTTT.

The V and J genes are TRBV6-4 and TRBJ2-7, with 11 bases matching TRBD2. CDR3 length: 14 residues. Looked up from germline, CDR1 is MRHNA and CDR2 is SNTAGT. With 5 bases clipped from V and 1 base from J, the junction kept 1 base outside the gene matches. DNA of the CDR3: TGTGCCAGCAGTAGACTAGCGGGGTCCTACGAGCAGTACTTC. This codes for CASSRLAGSYEQYF.

This CDR3 reads CASSIARGHNTEAFF. The CDR3 region has the DNA TGTGCCAGTAGTATTGCCAGGGGGCACAACACTGAAGCTTTCTTT. V usage is TRBV19 and J usage is TRBJ1-1; TRBD1 agrees at 8 bases. This CDR3 has 15 residues. Unmatched junction bases numbered 5, after V lost 3 bases and J lost 2 bases. The germline CDR1 and CDR2 sequences are LNHDA and SQIVND (reference sequence).

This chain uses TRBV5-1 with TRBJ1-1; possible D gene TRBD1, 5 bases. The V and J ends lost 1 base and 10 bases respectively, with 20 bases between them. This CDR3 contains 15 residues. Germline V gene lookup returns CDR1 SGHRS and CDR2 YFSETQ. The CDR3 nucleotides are TGCGCCAGCAGCTTGAATTGGCAGGGTGGTTTGCCAGCTTTCTTT. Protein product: CASSLNWQGGLPAFF.

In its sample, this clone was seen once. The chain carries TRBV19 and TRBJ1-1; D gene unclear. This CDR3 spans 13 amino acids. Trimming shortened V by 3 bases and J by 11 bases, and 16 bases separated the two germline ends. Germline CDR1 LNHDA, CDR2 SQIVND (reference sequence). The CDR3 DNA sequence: TGTGCCAGTAGTATCACCCCGACAAGTTATGCTTTCTTT. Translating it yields CASSITPTSYAFF. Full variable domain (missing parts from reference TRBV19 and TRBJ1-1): DGGITQSPKYLFRKEGQNVTLSCEQNLNHDAMYWYRQDPGQGLRLIYYSQIVNDFQKGDIAEGYSVSREKKESFPLTVTSAQKNPTAFYLCASSITPTSYAFFGQGTRLTVV.

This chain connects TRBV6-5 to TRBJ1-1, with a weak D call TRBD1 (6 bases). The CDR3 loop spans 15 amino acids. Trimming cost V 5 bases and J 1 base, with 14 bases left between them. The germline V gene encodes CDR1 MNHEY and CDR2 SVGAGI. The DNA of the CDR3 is TGTGCCAGCAGTCGAAGACAGGACTGGAACACTGAAGCTTTCTTT. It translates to CASSRRQDWNTEAFF.

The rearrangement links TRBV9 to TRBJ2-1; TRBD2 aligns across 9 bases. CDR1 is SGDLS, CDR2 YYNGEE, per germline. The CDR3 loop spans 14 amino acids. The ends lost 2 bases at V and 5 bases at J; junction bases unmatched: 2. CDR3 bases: TGTGCCAGCAGCGTCAGCGGGAGGCACAATGAGCAGTTCTTC. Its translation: CASSVSGRHNEQFF.

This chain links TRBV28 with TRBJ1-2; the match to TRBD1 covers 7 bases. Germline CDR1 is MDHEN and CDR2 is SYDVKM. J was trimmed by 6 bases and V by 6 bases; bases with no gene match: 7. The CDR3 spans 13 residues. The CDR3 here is CASRSDRMNGYTF. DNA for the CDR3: TGTGCCAGCAGGTCGGACAGGATGAATGGCTACACCTTC.

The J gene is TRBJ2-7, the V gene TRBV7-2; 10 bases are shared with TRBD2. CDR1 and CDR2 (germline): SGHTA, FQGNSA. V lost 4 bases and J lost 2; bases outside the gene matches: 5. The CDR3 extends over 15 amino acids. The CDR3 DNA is TGTGCCAGCAGCTACAAGCGGGAGGGCCCCTACGAGCAGTACTTC. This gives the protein CASSYKREGPYEQYF.

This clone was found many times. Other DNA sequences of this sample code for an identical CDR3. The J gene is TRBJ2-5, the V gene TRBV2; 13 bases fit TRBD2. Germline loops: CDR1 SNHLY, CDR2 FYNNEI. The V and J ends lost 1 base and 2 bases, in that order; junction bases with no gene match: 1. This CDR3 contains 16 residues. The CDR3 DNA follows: TGTGCCAGCAGTGAAGGACTAGCGGGGGGTCAAGAGACCCAGTACTTC. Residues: CASSEGLAGGQETQYF.

CDR3 bases: TGTGCCAGCAGTTCCCGACAGGGAAACACTGAAGCTTTCTTT. Translating gives CASSSRQGNTEAFF. The V and J genes are TRBV6-5 and TRBJ1-1; 7 nucleotides agree with TRBD1. V was pared by 4 bases and J by 2 bases, with 4 bases of the junction left unmatched. The germline V gene has CDR1 MNHEY and CDR2 SVGAGI. The CDR3 is 14 residues long.

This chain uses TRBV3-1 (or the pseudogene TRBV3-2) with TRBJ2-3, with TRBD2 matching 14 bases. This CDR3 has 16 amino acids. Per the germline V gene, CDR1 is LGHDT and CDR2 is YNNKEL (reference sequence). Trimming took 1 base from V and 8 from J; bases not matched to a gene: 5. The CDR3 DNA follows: TGTGCCAGCAGCCAAGCCGGGACTAGCGGGAGAGGTACGCAGTATTTT. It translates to CASSQAGTSGRGTQYF.

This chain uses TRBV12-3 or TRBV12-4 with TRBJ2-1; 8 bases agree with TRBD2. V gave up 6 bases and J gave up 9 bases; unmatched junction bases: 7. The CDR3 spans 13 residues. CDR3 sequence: CASRPAGAPEQFF. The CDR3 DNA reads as TGTGCCAGCAGGCCAGCGGGGGCCCCTGAGCAGTTCTTC.

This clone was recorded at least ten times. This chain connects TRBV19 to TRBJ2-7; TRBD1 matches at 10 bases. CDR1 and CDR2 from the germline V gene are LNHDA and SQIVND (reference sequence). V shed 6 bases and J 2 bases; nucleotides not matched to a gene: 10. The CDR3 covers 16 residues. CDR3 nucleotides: TGTGCCAGTAGCCCCCATCCCGGGACAGGGGCCTACGAGCAGTACTTC. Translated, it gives CASSPHPGTGAYEQYF.